This is a list of T cell receptor beta chains from one sample in a study of type 1 regulatory T cells. The antigens for these receptors are not known. One entry per CDR3 protein, called by TCRdb with MiXCR from the reads. The sample records about 69,000 distinct CDR3 sequences, less than 25% being singletons. Sample: cultured type 1 regulatory T (Tr1) cells, either the whole culture or a sorted fraction (not recorded which). All receptors come from a human donor in good health. CDR3s include the opening cysteine and the closing phenylalanine or tryptophan. A D gene is named only where the DNA matches it firmly. Expanded clones are given a class, and other clones once, few, many or no size at all.

abundance: NA; v_gene: TRBV5-4; j_gene: TRBJ1-1; d_gene: TRBD1; CDR3aa: CASSLRTGGATEAFF; CDR3nt: TGTGCCAGCAGCTTAAGAACAGGGGGCGCCACTGAAGCTTTCTTT
abundance: few; v_gene: TRBV7-8; j_gene: TRBJ2-5; d_gene: NA; CDR3aa: CASARGRYQETQYF; CDR3nt: TGTGCCAGCGCCCGGGGGAGGTACCAAGAGACCCAGTACTTC
abundance: many; v_gene: TRBV7-2; j_gene: TRBJ2-1; d_gene: TRBD2; CDR3aa: CASSSFFAGGNEQFF; CDR3nt: TGTGCCAGCAGCTCCTTCTTCGCGGGAGGGAATGAGCAGTTCTTC
abundance: few; v_gene: TRBV5-1; j_gene: TRBJ2-3; d_gene: NA; CDR3aa: CASSRTTTDTQYF; CDR3nt: TGCGCCAGCAGCCGCACAACCACAGATACGCAGTATTTT
abundance: few; v_gene: TRBV12-3/TRBV12-4; j_gene: TRBJ2-5; d_gene: NA; CDR3aa: CASSKSGAQYF; CDR3nt: TGTGCCAGCAGTAAGTCCGGAGCCCAGTACTTC
abundance: many; v_gene: TRBV7-2; j_gene: TRBJ2-7; d_gene: TRBD2; CDR3aa: CASSPRRTSGRASEQYF; CDR3nt: TGTGCCAGCAGCCCGCGACGGACTAGCGGGAGGGCCAGTGAGCAGTACTTC
abundance: NA; v_gene: TRBV20-1; j_gene: TRBJ1-5; d_gene: NA; CDR3aa: CSARDSNGRPQHF; CDR3nt: TGCAGTGCTAGAGATAGTAATGGAAGACCCCAGCATTTT
abundance: NA; v_gene: TRBV29-1; j_gene: TRBJ1-5; d_gene: TRBD1; CDR3aa: CSVRQGAAGSQPQHF; CDR3nt: TGCAGCGTTAGACAGGGGGCGGCCGGCAGTCAGCCCCAGCATTTT
abundance: NA; v_gene: TRBV6-1; j_gene: TRBJ2-1; d_gene: TRBD2; CDR3aa: CACSALGRAMVEQFF; CDR3nt: TGTGCCTGCAGTGCTCTAGGGAGGGCAATGGTTGAGCAGTTCTTC
abundance: NA; v_gene: TRBV5-1; j_gene: TRBJ2-2; d_gene: NA; CDR3aa: CASSTTLTGELFF; CDR3nt: TGCGCCAGCAGTACTACTCTCACCGGGGAGCTGTTTTTT
abundance: few; v_gene: TRBV10-3; j_gene: TRBJ1-2; d_gene: NA; CDR3aa: CAISVTGRSGYTF; CDR3nt: TGTGCCATCAGTGTCACGGGGCGGAGTGGCTACACCTTC
abundance: once; v_gene: TRBV6-5; j_gene: TRBJ1-2; d_gene: TRBD1; CDR3aa: CASRAGQARGYTF; CDR3nt: TGTGCCAGCAGGGCCGGACAGGCGCGGGGCTACACCTTC
abundance: NA; v_gene: TRBV20-1; j_gene: TRBJ2-5; d_gene: TRBD2; CDR3aa: CGISGSVGETQYF; CDR3nt: TGCGGGATTAGCGGGAGCGTAGGGGAGACCCAGTACTTC
abundance: many; v_gene: TRBV5-1; j_gene: TRBJ2-3; d_gene: NA; CDR3aa: CASSSTTDTQYF; CDR3nt: TGCGCCAGCAGCTCAACCACAGATACGCAGTATTTT
abundance: NA; v_gene: TRBV6-6; j_gene: TRBJ2-6; d_gene: TRBD1; CDR3aa: CASSLGQGGGANVLTF; CDR3nt: TGTGCCAGCAGTCTGGGACAGGGGGGTGGGGCCAACGTCCTGACTTTC
abundance: few; v_gene: TRBV2; j_gene: TRBJ2-1; d_gene: NA; CDR3aa: CASSEFLSYNEQFF; CDR3nt: TGTGCCAGCAGTGAGTTCCTCTCCTACAATGAGCAGTTCTTC
abundance: NA; v_gene: TRBV5-1; j_gene: TRBJ2-3; d_gene: NA; CDR3aa: CASVGQTNTDTQYF; CDR3nt: TGCGCCAGCGTTGGGCAAACGAACACAGATACGCAGTATTTT
abundance: few; v_gene: TRBV5-1; j_gene: TRBJ2-2; d_gene: NA; CDR3aa: CASSVSGFTGELFF; CDR3nt: TGCGCCAGCAGCGTTAGCGGCTTCACCGGGGAGCTGTTTTTT
abundance: few; v_gene: TRBV20-1; j_gene: TRBJ2-5; d_gene: TRBD2; CDR3aa: CSAQTSGQETQYF; CDR3nt: TGCAGTGCTCAGACTAGCGGCCAAGAGACCCAGTACTTC
abundance: NA; v_gene: TRBV20-1; j_gene: TRBJ2-1; d_gene: NA; CDR3aa: CSAPGRYNEQFF; CDR3nt: TGCAGTGCACCGGGAAGATACAATGAGCAGTTCTTC